Sequencing of this TCR beta chain was carried out in a study of cytomegalovirus exposure and HLA in healthy donors. Amplification used 60 Vbeta primers and 13 Jbeta primers. Assay: immunoSEQ multiplex PCR; the TCRdb copy retains only in-frame clones and omits some. The table records some 130,000 clones, 73% of them present only once. From germline, CDR1 is SGHKS and CDR2 YYEKEE (reference sequence). Trimming shortened V by 0 bases and J by 2 bases, and 11 bases separated the two germline ends. This CDR3 is 15 amino acids long. Unrecorded immune exposures were likely, despite nominal health at sampling.

This receptor was obtained from a woman aged 40 to 50 in good health and CMV-seronegative. Specimen: PBMCs. The chain is built from TRBV5-5 and TRBJ2-5; possible D gene TRBD1, 6 bases. This CDR3 reads CASSLGGLPQETQYF. The CDR3 coding sequence is TGTGCCAGCAGCTTGGGGGGGCTCCCTCAAGAGACCCAGTACTTC. The whole variable domain, remainder taken from reference TRBV5-5 and TRBJ2-5, is DAGVTQSPTHLIKTRGQQVTLRCSPISGHKSVSWYQQVLGQGPQFIFQYYEKEERGRGNFPDRFSARQFPNYSSELNVNALLLGDSALYLCASSLGGLPQETQYFGPGTRLLVL.